The clone carrying this TCR beta chain came up once. Random hexamers were used to reverse transcribe an amount of about 0.45 to 1 ug RNA. The TCR beta CDR3 was amplified by immunoSEQ multiplex PCR across 54 Vbeta, 13 Jbeta. TCRdb called the immunoSEQ multiplex PCR reads again in MiXCR, with one record for every CDR3 protein. The sample has about 190,000 distinct CDR3 sequences, 95% seen once. Both CD4+ and CD8+ T cells were negatively isolated, and TEMRA cells underwent FACS enrichment. Germline values: CDR1 GTSNPN, CDR2 SVGIG (reference sequence). The CDR3 runs to 13 residues. V was pared by 0 bases and J by 2 bases, with 7 bases between. This specimen comes from a study of CD8 T cells in Susac syndrome.

The TCR sequence derives from a human donor in good health. Sequenced material: CD4+ T cells from PBMCs. This chain joins TRBV30 and TRBJ1-1; D call uncertain. The DNA for the CDR3 is TGTGCCTGGAGTGTACAGCTCAACACTGAAGCTTTCTTT. Its protein product is CAWSVQLNTEAFF.